This entry concerns a single TCR beta chain. Its antigen is undetermined. Looked up from germline, CDR1 is SGHTA and CDR2 is FQGNSA. The CDR3 runs to 16 residues. V dropped 5 bases and J dropped 0 bases, with 15 bases sitting between them. The beta constant-region primer was an equimolar mix of two oligonucleotides covering TRBC1 and TRBC2. The ligated cDNA underwent four PCR rounds using SP2 and nested alpha and beta constant-region primers. TCRdb reprocessed the UMI-ligation and nested PCR reads via MiXCR and lists one record per CDR3 protein. This table has 95,000 to 110,000 distinct CDR3 sequences, about 14% appearing once. This record belongs to a study of naive and memory T cell subsets. Regarding the study as a whole: Especially in CD8 cells, naive repertoires contained a few larger clonotypes, possibly CD45RA-re-expressing memory cells. Findings for naive and memory subsets could not be checked against ground truth.

The receptor's source is a human donor in good health. The chain employs TRBV7-2 and TRBJ2-3; D not certain. The sequencing input was naive CD8+ T cells from blood. CDR3 loop: CASSPPLVLSTDTQYF. CDR3 bases: TGTGCCAGCAGCCCCCCTTTGGTCCTTAGCACAGATACGCAGTATTTT.